The rows below give T cell receptor beta chains drawn from one sample of a study of yellow fever vaccine responses in identical twins. In TCRdb, the RT-PCR reads were re-called with MiXCR into one record per CDR3 protein. The sample lists several thousand distinct CDR3 sequences; 55% to 75% were seen once. This sample comprised T cells from blood (PBMCs), unsorted or a sorted subset (not recorded which), obtained before or after yellow fever vaccination (not recorded which). The receptors originated from a woman aged 18-30 years who received the yellow fever vaccine. The CDR3 runs from the conserved cysteine through the conserved F or W. A D gene is named only where the DNA matches it firmly. Clone size is stated in some rows and not others, as once, few, many or a class when expanded.

V gene	J gene	D gene	clone size	CDR3 protein	CDR3 DNA
TRBV6-1	TRBJ2-1	TRBD2	.	CASSEGTSGPDEQFF	TGTGCCAGCAGTGAAGGGACTAGCGGTCCGGATGAGCAGTTCTTC
TRBV20-1	TRBJ2-5	.	.	CSARGRGQETQYF	TGCAGTGCTAGAGGGAGGGGGCAAGAGACCCAGTACTTC
TRBV27	TRBJ2-1	.	.	CASSLWQASNEQFF	TGTGCCAGCAGTTTATGGCAGGCCTCCAATGAGCAGTTCTTC
TRBV29-1	TRBJ2-1	.	.	CSVDTYSEQFF	TGCAGCGTTGACACCTACTCTGAGCAGTTCTTC
TRBV10-1	TRBJ2-1	TRBD2	.	CASSESGSGPYNEQFF	TGCGCCAGCAGTGAGTCTGGTAGCGGGCCCTACAATGAGCAGTTCTTC
TRBV2	TRBJ1-6	TRBD1	.	CASSEEGAAYNSPLHF	TGTGCCAGCAGTGAAGAGGGGGCGGCCTATAATTCACCCCTCCACTTT
TRBV4-1	TRBJ2-4	.	.	CASSQGGKGENIQYF	TGCGCCAGCAGCCAAGGGGGGAAGGGTGAAAACATTCAGTACTTC
TRBV20-1	TRBJ2-5	.	.	CSARDPPAQYF	TGCAGTGCTAGAGATCCACCGGCCCAGTACTTC
TRBV6-5	TRBJ2-7	.	few	CASSYLQGYEQYF	TGTGCCAGCAGTTACCTACAGGGATACGAGCAGTACTTC
TRBV29-1	TRBJ2-7	.	.	CSVLTGTYEQYF	TGCAGCGTGTTGACTGGAACCTACGAGCAGTACTTC
TRBV11-1	TRBJ1-5	.	.	CASSAPGGLNQPQHF	TGTGCCAGCAGCGCCCCCGGGGGGTTAAATCAGCCCCAGCATTTT
TRBV4-1	TRBJ2-5	.	few	CASSQVTREETQYF	TGCGCCAGCAGCCAAGTTACCAGGGAAGAGACCCAGTACTTC
TRBV19	TRBJ1-5	TRBD1	.	CASSALDRGRDQPQHF	TGTGCCAGTAGTGCGCTTGACAGGGGGCGAGATCAGCCCCAGCATTTT
TRBV15	TRBJ2-7	.	.	CATSKEEGSYEQYF	TGTGCCACCAGCAAAGAAGAGGGGAGTTACGAGCAGTACTTC
TRBV29-1	TRBJ2-5	TRBD2	.	CSAGLVIETQYF	TGCAGCGCAGGACTAGTTATAGAGACCCAGTACTTC
TRBV11-1	TRBJ2-1	.	.	CASSPQGGQGNEQFF	TGTGCCAGCAGCCCCCAAGGGGGGCAAGGCAATGAGCAGTTCTTC
TRBV4-1	TRBJ1-6	.	.	CASSQVQGSPLHF	TGCGCCAGCAGCCAAGTTCAGGGTTCACCCCTCCACTTT
TRBV7-2	TRBJ2-7	.	once	CASSLSWGEQYF	TGTGCCAGCAGCTTATCTTGGGGCGAGCAGTACTTC
TRBV7-6	TRBJ1-4	.	.	CASSHWGYNEKLFF	TGTGCCAGCAGCCACTGGGGCTATAATGAAAAACTGTTTTTT
TRBV5-5	TRBJ2-5	.	.	CASSQGPREETQYF	TGTGCCAGCAGCCAAGGCCCTAGGGAAGAGACCCAGTACTTC
TRBV15	TRBJ2-5	.	.	CATSTGTFEETQYF	TGTGCCACCAGCACCGGGACTTTCGAAGAGACCCAGTACTTC
TRBV28	TRBJ2-4	TRBD1	.	CASSLQGTGVKNIQYF	TGTGCCAGCAGTTTACAGGGTACAGGGGTGAAAAACATTCAGTACTTC
TRBV15	TRBJ1-1	.	.	CATSRDALRDIQGNTEAFF	TGTGCCACCAGCAGAGACGCTCTTAGGGACATTCAGGGGAACACTGAAGCTTTCTTT
TRBV13	TRBJ2-1	.	.	CASITGSSYNEQFF	TGTGCCAGCATTACCGGGAGCTCCTACAATGAGCAGTTCTTC
TRBV10-3	TRBJ2-7	TRBD1	.	CAISEGGQGIYEQYF	TGTGCCATCAGTGAGGGGGGACAGGGTATCTACGAGCAGTACTTC
TRBV12-5	TRBJ1-2	.	.	CASALEDHYGYTF	TGTGCTAGTGCCCTTGAGGACCACTATGGCTACACCTTC
TRBV13	TRBJ2-7	TRBD2	.	CASSGPTSGSSYEQYF	TGTGCCAGCAGCGGCCCGACTAGCGGGAGCTCCTACGAGCAGTACTTC
TRBV4-3	TRBJ2-7	.	few	CASSQDAGNYEQYF	TGCGCCAGCAGCCAAGATGCAGGGAACTACGAGCAGTACTTC
TRBV5-1	TRBJ2-2	.	few	CASRGRGEGPTGELFF	TGCGCCAGCAGAGGGCGTGGTGAGGGTCCCACCGGGGAGCTGTTTTTT
TRBV7-6	TRBJ2-7	TRBD1	.	CASSLVQGVIYEQYF	TGTGCCAGCAGCTTAGTACAGGGGGTAATTTACGAGCAGTACTTC
TRBV29-1	TRBJ2-3	.	.	CSVAKYTQYF	TGCAGCGTTGCGAAGTATACGCAGTATTTT
TRBV14	TRBJ2-7	.	.	CASSRELGSVEQYF	TGTGCCAGCAGCCGGGAGTTGGGGTCGGTCGAGCAGTACTTC
TRBV6-5	TRBJ2-7	TRBD2	.	CASSFSGNDEQYF	TGTGCCAGCAGTTTTAGCGGGAACGACGAGCAGTACTTC
TRBV30	TRBJ1-1	.	.	CAWGPTEAFF	TGTGCCTGGGGGCCCACTGAAGCTTTCTTT
TRBV5-4	TRBJ2-7	.	.	CASSRVGYEQYF	TGTGCCAGCAGCCGGGTGGGGTACGAGCAGTACTTC
TRBV9	TRBJ2-5	.	once	CASSPQKLAQETQYF	TGTGCCAGCAGCCCCCAGAAGCTAGCCCAAGAGACCCAGTACTTC
TRBV2	TRBJ2-1	TRBD2	.	CAILAGGSYNEQFF	TGTGCCATCTTAGCGGGAGGGAGCTACAATGAGCAGTTCTTC
TRBV7-6	TRBJ1-1	.	.	CASSPGPSTEAFF	TGTGCCAGCAGCCCCGGACCCAGCACTGAAGCTTTCTTT
TRBV30	TRBJ2-3	.	.	CAWGASDTQYF	TGTGCCTGGGGGGCCTCAGATACGCAGTATTTT
TRBV25-1	TRBJ1-2	.	once	CASIKERDYGYTF	TGTGCCAGCATCAAGGAGCGGGACTATGGCTACACCTTC
TRBV7-9	TRBJ1-5	.	.	CASSTPGRNQPQHF	TGTGCCAGCAGCACGCCTGGACGCAATCAGCCCCAGCATTTT
TRBV7-9	TRBJ2-1	TRBD2	few	CASSSEAGGVYNEQFF	TGTGCCAGCAGTTCGGAAGCGGGAGGGGTTTACAATGAGCAGTTCTTC
TRBV18	TRBJ2-7	.	.	CASSPQGGNEQYF	TGTGCCAGCTCACCTCAGGGTGGAAACGAGCAGTACTTC
TRBV24-1	TRBJ2-1	.	.	CATSGQSNEQFF	TGTGCCACCAGTGGCCAGTCTAATGAGCAGTTCTTC
TRBV29-1	TRBJ1-1	.	.	CSVGRMNTEAFF	TGCAGCGTTGGTCGGATGAACACTGAAGCTTTCTTT
TRBV11-1	TRBJ2-5	.	.	CASSPQETQYF	TGTGCCAGCAGCCCCCAAGAGACCCAGTACTTC
TRBV15	TRBJ2-2	.	.	CATSTEQGNTGELFF	TGTGCCACCAGCACAGAACAGGGGAACACCGGGGAGCTGTTTTTT
TRBV29-1	TRBJ2-1	.	.	CSVVAGGFEQFF	TGCAGCGTTGTAGCTGGAGGATTTGAGCAGTTCTTC
TRBV6-2/TRBV6-3	TRBJ2-7	.	.	CASSYQGLYPYEQYF	TGTGCCAGCAGTTACCAGGGGCTGTATCCCTACGAGCAGTACTTC
TRBV15	TRBJ2-2	.	.	CATSRARGSGELFF	TGTGCCACCAGCAGAGCCAGGGGATCCGGGGAGCTGTTTTTT
TRBV12-3/TRBV12-4	TRBJ1-5	TRBD1	few	CASSLGDRGNQPQHF	TGTGCCAGCAGTTTAGGGGACAGGGGAAATCAGCCCCAGCATTTT
TRBV11-1	TRBJ2-4	.	.	CASSLRGTAEDIQYF	TGTGCCAGCAGCCTACGAGGGACGGCAGAGGACATTCAGTACTTC